These 5 T cell receptor beta chains share one sample of origin, sequenced in a study of T cell repertoires in cytomegalovirus infection. Via MiXCR, TCRdb re-called the reads, giving one row per CDR3 protein. The sample holds about 920,000 distinct CDR3 sequences, roughly 30% seen once. These receptors' antigens are unknown. The sample consisted of cultured CD8+ T cells from PBMCs, taken from culture after CMV antigen stimulation. The receptors shown here come from a human donor in good health (CMV status not recorded). Some clones in this sample may be carry-over from other donors' samples.

The chain couples TRBV27 to TRBJ1-6; 8 bases are a match to TRBD1. Germline V gene sequence: CDR1 MNHEY, CDR2 SMNVEV (reference sequence). V gave up 4 bases and J gave up 7 bases; unmatched junction bases: 6. The CDR3 extends over 15 amino acids. CDR3 amino acids: CASSSQGARNSPLHF. CDR3 coding DNA: TGTGCCAGCAGTTCCCAGGGGGCAAGGAATTCACCCCTCCACTTT.

There are a few counts of this clonotype. The rearrangement uses TRBV7-4 and TRBJ1-2; D remains unclear. The CDR3 sequence is 13 residues long. The germline V gene encodes CDR1 SGHVT and CDR2 SQSDAQ. Trimming removed 5 bases from V and 1 base from J, with 8 bases in between. CDR3 protein: CASSRGSNYGYTF. The CDR3 nucleotides read TGTGCCAGCAGCCGGGGAAGTAACTATGGCTACACCTTC.

This chain connects TRBV3-1 to TRBJ1-6; 9 bases are shared with TRBD1. This CDR3 spans 14 amino acids. Germline V gives CDR1 LGHDT, CDR2 YNNKEL (reference sequence). The trim removed 2 bases at V and 11 bases at J, leaving 4 bases unmatched. The CDR3 region is CASSQRTGVPPLHF. Here the CDR3 DNA reads TGTGCCAGCAGCCAACGGACAGGGGTTCCACCCCTCCACTTT.

This clonotype was recorded at least ten times. The genes are TRBV7-6 and TRBJ2-3; D gene unclear. V dropped 4 bases and J dropped 0 bases, with 8 bases sitting between them. CDR1 is SGHVS and CDR2 is FNYEAQ in the germline V gene. The CDR3 sequence is 14 residues long. The CDR3 is CASSSTGSTDTQYF. Written as DNA, the CDR3 is TGTGCCAGCAGCTCTACGGGTAGCACAGATACGCAGTATTTT.

V gene TRBV25-1 combines with J gene TRBJ2-3; no clear D gene. V lost 4 bases to trimming and J lost 0 bases, with 8 bases between them. The germline V gene encodes CDR1 MGHDK and CDR2 SYGVNS. CDR3 length: 14 residues. CDR3 nucleotides: TGTGCCAGCAGTGTTTGGGATAGCACAGATACGCAGTATTTT. It translates to CASSVWDSTDTQYF.